This T cell receptor beta chain was identified during a study of blood T cells in healthy people across ages. Primed by a sample-barcoded 5' primer and a J-beta primer mix, a second PCR proceeded for about 6 to 12 cycles. TCRdb redid the calling of the 5' RACE reads with MiXCR, one entry per CDR3 protein. The sample lists about 720,000 distinct CDR3 sequences, 22% occurring once. As concerns this clonotype: Its specificity is not known.

Notes on the study in general: Diversity figures derived from one million T cells were judged to underestimate the true value.

The CDR3 runs to 18 residues. Germline assignment: CDR1 SGHTA and CDR2 FQGNSA. This sequence was found in a man aged 65 to 79 in good health. This sequence joins TRBV7-2 and TRBJ2-1; 14 bases fit TRBD2. The J call may be mistaken, given a closer DNA end match to TRBJ2-5. Material for sequencing was blood. CDR3 in amino acids: CASSLGGLAGAAAETQYF. DNA for the CDR3: TGTGCCAGCAGCTTAGGGGGACTAGCGGGAGCTGCAGCAGAGACCCAGTACTTC.